This T cell receptor beta chain was documented in a study of blood T cell repertoires in COVID-19. Study-level background: Both acute and convalescent COVID-19 samples were obtained from the United States, Italy and Spain.

The V gene's germline CDR1 is LGHDT and CDR2 YNNKEL (reference sequence). The junction had 3 bases not matched to a gene; V was cut back by 6 bases and J by 1 base. This CDR3 comprises 14 residues. The method was immunoSEQ multiplex PCR; TCRdb's version includes in-frame clones alone and lacks a portion of them. Here the sample spans some 90,000 clones, roughly 90% being singletons. The TCR originated in a middle-aged man with COVID-19, enrolled during active disease. The sequencing sample was made of peripheral blood. The chain joins TRBV3-1 (or the pseudogene TRBV3-2) to TRBJ2-5, with TRBD1 matching 9 bases. The CDR3 reads CASRDRGIQETQYF. CDR3 nucleotide sequence: TGTGCCAGCAGGGACAGGGGTATCCAAGAGACCCAGTACTTC.